The present T cell receptor beta chain was sequenced within a study of T cells after yellow fever vaccination. Conversion of TCR transcripts into cDNA relied on 5'RACE template switching, which added a universal primer site and UMIs. TCRdb re-called the 5' RACE reads through MiXCR, storing one row per CDR3 protein. The sample includes 150,000 to 200,000 distinct CDR3 sequences, approximately 10% seen only once; the top ten take around 33%. This clonotype was found a few times. As yet, its antigen is unknown. Study-wide findings and caveats: From the bulk population, abundant clonotypes could contaminate and appear within FACS-sorted repertoires. Clonotypes found in both CD4 and CD8 compartments made up a small share.

This CDR3 region has 16 residues. Germline V gives CDR1 DFQATT, CDR2 SNEGSKA (reference sequence). V lost 5 bases to trimming and J lost 4 bases; unmatched junction nucleotides: 14. V and J are TRBV20-1 and TRBJ2-3; TRBD2 matches 8 bases. The source was CD8+ T cells sorted from PBMCs, collected 45 days after the yellow fever booster vaccination. The TCR originated in a man in his late teens or twenties who received the YFV17D yellow fever vaccine. CDR3 protein: CSALGGPPGGADTQYF. The CDR3 region has the DNA TGCAGTGCTTTGGGGGGGCCCCCGGGGGGGGCAGATACGCAGTATTTT.